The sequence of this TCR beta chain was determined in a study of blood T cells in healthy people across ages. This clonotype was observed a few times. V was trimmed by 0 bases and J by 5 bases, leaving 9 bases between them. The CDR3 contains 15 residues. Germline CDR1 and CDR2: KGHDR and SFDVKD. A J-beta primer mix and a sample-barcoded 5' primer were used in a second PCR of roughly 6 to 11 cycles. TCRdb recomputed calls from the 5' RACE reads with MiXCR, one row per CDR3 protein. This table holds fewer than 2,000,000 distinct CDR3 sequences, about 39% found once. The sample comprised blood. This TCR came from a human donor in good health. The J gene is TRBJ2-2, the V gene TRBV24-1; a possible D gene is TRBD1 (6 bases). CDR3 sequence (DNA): TGTGCCACCAGTGATTTGGACAGGAATACCGGGGAGCTGTTTTTT. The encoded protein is CATSDLDRNTGELFF.